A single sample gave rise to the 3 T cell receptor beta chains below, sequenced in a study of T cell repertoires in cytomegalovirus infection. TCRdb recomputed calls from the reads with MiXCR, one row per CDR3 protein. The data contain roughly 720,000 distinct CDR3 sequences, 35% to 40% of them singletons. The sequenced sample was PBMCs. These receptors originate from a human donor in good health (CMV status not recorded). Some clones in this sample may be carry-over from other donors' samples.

CDR3 sequence: CATSGQRSYGYGYTF. CDR3 nucleotide sequence: TGTGCCACCAGTGGACAGAGATCCTATGGATATGGCTACACCTTC. The rearrangement links TRBV15 to TRBJ1-2, with a possible D match to TRBD1 (6 bases). Germline CDR1 and CDR2: LNHNV and YYDKDF (reference sequence). The CDR3 loop spans 15 amino acids. V lost 6 bases and J 5 bases, leaving 19 bases between the germline ends.

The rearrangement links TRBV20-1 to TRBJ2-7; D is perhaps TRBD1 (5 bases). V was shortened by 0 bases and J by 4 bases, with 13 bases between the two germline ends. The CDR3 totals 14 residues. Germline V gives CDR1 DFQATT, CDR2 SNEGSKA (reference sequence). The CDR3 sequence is CSARDQAGSYEQYF. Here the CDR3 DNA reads TGCAGTGCTAGAGATCAGGCAGGGTCGTACGAGCAGTACTTC.

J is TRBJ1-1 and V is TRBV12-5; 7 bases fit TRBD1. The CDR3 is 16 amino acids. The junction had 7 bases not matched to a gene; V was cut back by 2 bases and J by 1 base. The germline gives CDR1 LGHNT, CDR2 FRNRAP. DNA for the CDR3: TGTGCTAGTGGTTTGAACCGACAGGGCCGGAACACTGAAGCTTTCTTT. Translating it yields CASGLNRQGRNTEAFF.